The 2 T cell receptor beta chains reported below all come from one sample, sequenced in a study of blood T cell repertoires in COVID-19. Only in-frame clones appear in the TCRdb table, and some are missing; sequencing was by immunoSEQ multiplex PCR. The sample carries roughly 390,000 clones, roughly 85% recorded once. Sequencing was performed on peripheral blood. The receptors originated from a woman younger than 35 with acute or convalescent COVID-19.

The chain joins TRBV9 to TRBJ2-3; 11 bases are a match to TRBD2. Germline loops: CDR1 SGDLS, CDR2 YYNGEE. This CDR3 has 19 residues. V was clipped by 7 bases and J by 2 bases; unmatched bases: 18. CDR3 residues: CASGVRPSGGPAVTDTQYF. As DNA, the CDR3 is TGTGCCAGCGGGGTGAGGCCTAGCGGGGGGCCGGCCGTCACAGATACGCAGTATTTT.

This clone was seen more than once but under ten times. The chain recombines TRBV28 with TRBJ2-7; 12 nucleotides line up with TRBD1. The V gene's germline CDR1 is MDHEN and CDR2 SYDVKM. V shed 4 bases, J shed 5 bases, and the junction held 6 bases outside the gene matches. The CDR3 runs to 15 residues. CDR3 loop: CASSSDGTGGDEQYF. The CDR3 nucleotides are TGTGCCAGCAGTTCCGATGGGACAGGGGGCGACGAGCAGTACTTC.